The 8 T cell receptor beta chains listed next were all sequenced from one sample in a study of blood T cell repertoires in COVID-19. Generated by immunoSEQ multiplex PCR, the TCRdb table keeps only in-frame clones and is missing some. The table lists 80,000 to 95,000 clones, roughly 90% of them singletons. Input material: peripheral blood. The receptor source for this set is a woman in her 70s with acute or convalescent COVID-19.

This chain connects TRBV28 to TRBJ1-1, with no clear D. Germline V gene data show CDR1 as MDHEN and CDR2 as SYDVKM. V was shortened by 5 bases and J by 10 bases, with 14 bases between the two germline ends. CDR3 size: 12 residues. The CDR3 spells CASSTSRRGAFF. The CDR3 region has the DNA TGTGCCAGCAGTACCTCCCGGCGGGGAGCTTTCTTT.

The gene calls are TRBV19 and TRBJ2-5; 7 bases align to TRBD1. Germline V gene sequence: CDR1 LNHDA, CDR2 SQIVND (reference sequence). The CDR3 totals 15 residues. Trimming at V came to 1 base and at J to 5 bases, leaving 7 bases not matched to a gene. The CDR3 region is CASSIVTGVRETQYF. CDR3 coding DNA: TGTGCCAGTAGTATAGTAACAGGGGTAAGGGAGACCCAGTACTTC.

J is TRBJ1-2 and V is TRBV7-8; D unresolved. CDR3 length equals 15 residues. Germline-derived CDR1 and CDR2 are SGHVS and FQNEAQ. The V end lost 2 bases, the J end lost 6 bases, and 16 bases lay between the germline ends. The CDR3 DNA reads as TGTGCCAGCAGCTTACTTTCTGGGCTTACCAATGGCTACACCTTC. This sequence encodes CASSLLSGLTNGYTF.

This chain uses TRBV30 with TRBJ2-7; D perhaps matches TRBD1 (6 bases). This CDR3 contains 13 residues. V was pared by 5 bases and J by 0 bases, with 11 bases between. Germline assignment: CDR1 GTSNPN and CDR2 SVGIG (reference sequence). The chain's CDR3 is CAWALGGSYEQYF. The CDR3 bases are TGTGCCTGGGCCCTAGGGGGCTCCTACGAGCAGTACTTC.

This chain uses TRBV18 with TRBJ1-5; 8 nucleotides line up with TRBD1. Germline V gene data show CDR1 as KGHSH and CDR2 as LQKENI. With 4 bases clipped from V and 5 bases from J, the junction kept 1 base outside the gene matches. This CDR3 spans 13 amino acids. As DNA, the CDR3 is TGTGCCAGCTCACTACAGGGGGATCAGCCCCAGCATTTT. This codes for CASSLQGDQPQHF.

The V gene is TRBV5-1, the J gene TRBJ2-3; 7 bases fit TRBD1. Germline loops: CDR1 SGHRS, CDR2 YFSETQ. The CDR3 extends over 14 amino acids. With V trimmed by 3 bases and J by 4 bases, 5 bases remained unmatched. CDR3 sequence reads: CASSSGDSPDTQYF. DNA of the CDR3: TGCGCCAGCAGCTCAGGGGACAGCCCAGATACGCAGTATTTT.

The V gene is TRBV5-1, the J gene TRBJ2-2, with D possibly TRBD2 on 6 matching bases. The CDR3 length is 16 residues. Germline V gene sequence: CDR1 SGHRS, CDR2 YFSETQ. V gave up 0 bases and J gave up 6 bases, with 15 bases separating them. The CDR3 coding sequence is TGCGCCAGCAGCTTGGTTGGAGGGAATCCCGCCGGGGAGCTGTTTTTT. It yields the protein CASSLVGGNPAGELFF.

The chain carries TRBV30 and TRBJ1-5; no firm D call. The CDR3 sequence is 16 residues long. CDR1 and CDR2 from the germline V gene are GTSNPN and SVGIG (reference sequence). Trimming removed 0 bases at V and 0 bases at J, with 12 bases between. The CDR3: CAWSVRSLISNQPQHF. Here the CDR3 DNA reads TGTGCCTGGAGTGTACGGTCTCTGATTAGCAATCAGCCCCAGCATTTT. Combining the CDR3 with reference TRBV30 and TRBJ1-5 gives the whole variable domain SQTIHQWPATLVQPVGSPLSLECTVEGTSNPNLYWYRQAAGRGLQLLFYSVGIGQISSEVPQNLSASRPQDRQFILSSKKLLLSDSGFYLCAWSVRSLISNQPQHFGDGTRLSIL.